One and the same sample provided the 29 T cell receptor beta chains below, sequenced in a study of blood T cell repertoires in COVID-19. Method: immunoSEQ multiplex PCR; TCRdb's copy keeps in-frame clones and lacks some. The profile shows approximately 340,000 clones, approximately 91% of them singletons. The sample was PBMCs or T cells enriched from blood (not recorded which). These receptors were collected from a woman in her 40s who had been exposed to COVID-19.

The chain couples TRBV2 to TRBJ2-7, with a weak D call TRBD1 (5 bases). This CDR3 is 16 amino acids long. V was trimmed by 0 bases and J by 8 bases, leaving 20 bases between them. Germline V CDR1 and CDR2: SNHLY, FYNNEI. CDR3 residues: CASSEAAVGAQKKQYF. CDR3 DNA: TGTGCCAGCAGTGAAGCGGCGGTTGGGGCCCAGAAGAAGCAGTACTTC.

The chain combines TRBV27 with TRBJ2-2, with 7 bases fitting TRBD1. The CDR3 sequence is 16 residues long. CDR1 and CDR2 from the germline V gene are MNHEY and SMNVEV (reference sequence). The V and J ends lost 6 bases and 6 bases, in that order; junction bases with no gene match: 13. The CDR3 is CASSKLQGLGAGELFF. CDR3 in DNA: TGTGCCAGCAGCAAGCTACAGGGGTTGGGGGCCGGGGAGCTGTTTTTT.

Written as DNA, the CDR3 is TGTGCCAGCACCGAACTAGGGGGGGTAAGGTCACCCCTCCACTTT. Translated: CASTELGGVRSPLHF. The chain employs TRBV6-5 and TRBJ1-6; D might be TRBD1 (6 bases). Germline assignment: CDR1 MNHEY and CDR2 SVGAGI. Trimming removed 7 bases from V and 10 bases from J, with 20 bases in between. The CDR3 totals 15 residues.

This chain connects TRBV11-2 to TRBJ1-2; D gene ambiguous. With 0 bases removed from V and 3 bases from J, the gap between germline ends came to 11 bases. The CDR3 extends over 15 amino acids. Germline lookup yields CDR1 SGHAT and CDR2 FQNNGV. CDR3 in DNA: TGTGCCAGCAGCTTAGAATTAGGAGAAGACTATGGCTACACCTTC. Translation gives CASSLELGEDYGYTF.

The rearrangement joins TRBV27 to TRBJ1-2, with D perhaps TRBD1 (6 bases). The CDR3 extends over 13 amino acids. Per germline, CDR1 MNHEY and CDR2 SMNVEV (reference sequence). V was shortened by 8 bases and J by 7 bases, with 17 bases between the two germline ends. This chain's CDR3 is CASGGVGGVGYTF. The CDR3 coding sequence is TGTGCCAGCGGGGGCGTGGGGGGGGTTGGCTACACCTTC.

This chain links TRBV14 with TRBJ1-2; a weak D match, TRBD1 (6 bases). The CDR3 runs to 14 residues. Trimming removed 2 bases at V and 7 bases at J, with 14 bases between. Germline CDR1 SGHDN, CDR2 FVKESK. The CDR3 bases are TGTGCCAGCAGCCAATATTACAGGGCGGTTGGCTACACCTTC. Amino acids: CASSQYYRAVGYTF.

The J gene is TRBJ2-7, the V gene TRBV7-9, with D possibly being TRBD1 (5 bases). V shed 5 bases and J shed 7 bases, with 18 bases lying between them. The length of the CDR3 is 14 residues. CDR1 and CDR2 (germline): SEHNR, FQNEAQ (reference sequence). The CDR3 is CASSPWTPSLEQYF. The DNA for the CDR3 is TGTGCCAGCAGCCCCTGGACACCTTCCCTTGAGCAGTACTTC. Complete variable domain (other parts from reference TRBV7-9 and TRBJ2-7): DTGVSQNPRHKITKRGQNVTFRCDPISEHNRLYWYRQTLGQGPEFLTYFQNEAQLEKSRLLSDRFSAERPKGSFSTLEIQRTEQGDSAMYLCASSPWTPSLEQYFGPGTRLTVT.

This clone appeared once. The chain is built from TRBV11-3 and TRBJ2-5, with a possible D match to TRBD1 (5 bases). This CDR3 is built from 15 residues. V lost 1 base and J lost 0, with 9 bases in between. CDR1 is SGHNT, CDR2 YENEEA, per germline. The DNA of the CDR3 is TGTGCCAGCAGCTTAGGTGGCAGGGACCAAGAGACCCAGTACTTC. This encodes CASSLGGRDQETQYF.

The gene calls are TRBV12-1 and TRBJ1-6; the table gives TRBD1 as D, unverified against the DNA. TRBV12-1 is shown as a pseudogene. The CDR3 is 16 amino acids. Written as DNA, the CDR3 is TGTGCCAGCAGCACAGACAGGGGGCAAGGACATTCACCCCTCCACTTT. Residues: CASSTDRGQGHSPLHF.

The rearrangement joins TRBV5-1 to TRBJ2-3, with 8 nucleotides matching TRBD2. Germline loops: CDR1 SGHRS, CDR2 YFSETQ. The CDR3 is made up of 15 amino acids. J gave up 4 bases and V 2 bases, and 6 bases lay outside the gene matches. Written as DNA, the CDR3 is TGCGCCAGCAGCTTCTCTCGGGGGGGATCAGATACGCAGTATTTT. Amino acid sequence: CASSFSRGGSDTQYF.

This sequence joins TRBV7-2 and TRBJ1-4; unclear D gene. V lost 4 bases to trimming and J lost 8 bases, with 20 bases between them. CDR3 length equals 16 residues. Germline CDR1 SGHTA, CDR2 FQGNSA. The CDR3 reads CASSSIAGLLEEKLFF. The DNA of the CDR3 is TGTGCCAGCAGCTCCATTGCTGGGCTTTTAGAAGAAAAACTGTTTTTT.

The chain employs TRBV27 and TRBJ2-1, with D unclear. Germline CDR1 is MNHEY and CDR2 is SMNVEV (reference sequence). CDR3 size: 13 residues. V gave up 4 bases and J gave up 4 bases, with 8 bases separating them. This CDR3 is CASSSYRYNEQFF. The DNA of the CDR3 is TGTGCCAGCAGTTCTTATCGGTACAATGAGCAGTTCTTC.

CDR3 coding DNA: TGTGCCAGCAGCCTACTAGCGGGCGGGTACAATGAGCAGTTCTTC. Its translation: CASSLLAGGYNEQFF. This rearrangement joins TRBV14 to TRBJ2-1; 9 nucleotides match TRBD2. Unmatched junction bases numbered 5, after V lost 4 bases and J lost 4 bases. This CDR3 has 15 amino acids. Germline V lookup: CDR1 SGHDN, CDR2 FVKESK.

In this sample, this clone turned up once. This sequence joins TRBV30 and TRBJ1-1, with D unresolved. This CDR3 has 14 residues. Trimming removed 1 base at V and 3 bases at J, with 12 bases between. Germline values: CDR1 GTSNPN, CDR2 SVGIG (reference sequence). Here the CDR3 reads CAWSGRVVDTEAFF. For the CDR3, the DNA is TGTGCCTGGAGTGGGAGGGTAGTGGACACTGAAGCTTTCTTT.

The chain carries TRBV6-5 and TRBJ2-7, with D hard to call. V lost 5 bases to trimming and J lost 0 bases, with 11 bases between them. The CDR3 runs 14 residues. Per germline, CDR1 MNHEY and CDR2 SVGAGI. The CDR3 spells CASSPVWSSYEQYF. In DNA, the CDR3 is TGTGCCAGCAGTCCCGTTTGGAGCTCCTACGAGCAGTACTTC.

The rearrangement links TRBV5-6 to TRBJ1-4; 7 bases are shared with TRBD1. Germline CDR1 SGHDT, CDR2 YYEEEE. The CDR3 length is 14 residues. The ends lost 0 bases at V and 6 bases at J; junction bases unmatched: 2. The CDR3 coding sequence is TGTGCCAGCAGCTTGGAGGGGGCTTATGAAAAACTGTTTTTT. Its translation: CASSLEGAYEKLFF.

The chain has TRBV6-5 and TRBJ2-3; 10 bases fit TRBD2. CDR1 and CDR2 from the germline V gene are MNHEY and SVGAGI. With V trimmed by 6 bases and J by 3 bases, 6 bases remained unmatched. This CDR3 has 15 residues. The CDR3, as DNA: TGTGCCAGCAGCGCGACTAGCGGGCCGACAGATACGCAGTATTTT. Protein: CASSATSGPTDTQYF.

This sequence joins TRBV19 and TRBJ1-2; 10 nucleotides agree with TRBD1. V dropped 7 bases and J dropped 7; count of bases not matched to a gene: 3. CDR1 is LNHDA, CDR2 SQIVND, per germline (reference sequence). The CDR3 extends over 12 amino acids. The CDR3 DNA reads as TGTGCCAGTACGGACAGGGGGATTGGCTACACCTTC. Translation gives CASTDRGIGYTF.

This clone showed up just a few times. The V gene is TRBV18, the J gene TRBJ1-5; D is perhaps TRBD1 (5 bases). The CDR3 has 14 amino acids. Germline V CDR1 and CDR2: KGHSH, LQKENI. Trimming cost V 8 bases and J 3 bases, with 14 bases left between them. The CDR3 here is CASNLGVNNQPQHF. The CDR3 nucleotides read TGTGCCAGCAACTTAGGGGTTAACAATCAGCCCCAGCATTTT.

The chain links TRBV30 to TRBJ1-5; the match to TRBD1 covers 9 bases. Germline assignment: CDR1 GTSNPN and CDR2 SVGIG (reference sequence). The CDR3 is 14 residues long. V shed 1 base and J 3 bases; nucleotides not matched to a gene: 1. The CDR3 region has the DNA TGTGCCTGGAGTGGGACAGGGGACAATCAGCCCCAGCATTTT. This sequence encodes CAWSGTGDNQPQHF.

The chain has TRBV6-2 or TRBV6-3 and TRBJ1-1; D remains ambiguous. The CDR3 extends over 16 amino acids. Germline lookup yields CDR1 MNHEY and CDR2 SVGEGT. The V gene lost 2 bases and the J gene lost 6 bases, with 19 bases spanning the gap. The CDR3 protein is CASSYALGRSGPEAFF. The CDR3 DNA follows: TGTGCCAGCAGTTACGCTTTAGGGAGGAGTGGCCCTGAAGCTTTCTTT.

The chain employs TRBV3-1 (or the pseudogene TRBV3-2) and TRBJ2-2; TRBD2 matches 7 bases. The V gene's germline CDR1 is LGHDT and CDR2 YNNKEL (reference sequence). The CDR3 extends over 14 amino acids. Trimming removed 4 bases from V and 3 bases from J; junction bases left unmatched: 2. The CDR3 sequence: CASSRAGYTGELFF. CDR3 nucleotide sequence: TGTGCCAGCAGCCGAGCGGGGTACACCGGGGAGCTGTTTTTT.

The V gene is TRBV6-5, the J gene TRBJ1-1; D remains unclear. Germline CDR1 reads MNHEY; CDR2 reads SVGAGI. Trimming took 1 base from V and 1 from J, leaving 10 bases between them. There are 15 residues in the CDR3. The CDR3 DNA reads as TGTGCCAGCAGTTACTATTCAGGTTCGAACACTGAAGCTTTCTTT. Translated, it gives CASSYYSGSNTEAFF.

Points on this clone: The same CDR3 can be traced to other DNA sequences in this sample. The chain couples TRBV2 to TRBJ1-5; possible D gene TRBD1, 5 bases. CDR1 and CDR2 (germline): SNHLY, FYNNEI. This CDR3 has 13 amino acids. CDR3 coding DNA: TGTGCTAGCCGCAGGGATAGCAATCAGCCCCAGCATTTT. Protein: CASRRDSNQPQHF.

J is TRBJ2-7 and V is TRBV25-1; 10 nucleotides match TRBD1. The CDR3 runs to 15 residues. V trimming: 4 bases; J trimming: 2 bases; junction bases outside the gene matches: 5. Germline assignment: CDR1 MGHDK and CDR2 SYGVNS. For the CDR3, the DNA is TGTGCCAGCAGTGCGCTCGGGACAGGGGCCTACGAGCAGTACTTC. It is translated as CASSALGTGAYEQYF.

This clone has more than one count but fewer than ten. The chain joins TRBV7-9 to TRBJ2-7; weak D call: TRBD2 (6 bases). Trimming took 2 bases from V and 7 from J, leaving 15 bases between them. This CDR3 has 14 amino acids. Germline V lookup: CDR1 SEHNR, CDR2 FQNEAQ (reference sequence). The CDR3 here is CASSLLRLGSEQYF. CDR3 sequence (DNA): TGTGCCAGCAGCTTACTTAGGCTCGGGAGTGAGCAGTACTTC.

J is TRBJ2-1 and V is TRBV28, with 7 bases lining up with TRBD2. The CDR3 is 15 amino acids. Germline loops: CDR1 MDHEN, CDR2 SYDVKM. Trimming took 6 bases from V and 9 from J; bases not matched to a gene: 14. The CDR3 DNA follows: TGTGCCAGCAGGTTGGGGGGAGGGGACGATGGTGAGCAGTTCTTC. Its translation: CASRLGGGDDGEQFF.

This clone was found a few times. The CDR3 region is CASSRETGGNQPQHF. For the CDR3, the DNA is TGTGCCAGCAGTCGGGAGACAGGGGGCAATCAGCCCCAGCATTTT. The V and J genes are TRBV2 and TRBJ1-5; 8 nucleotides match TRBD1. J gave up 2 bases and V 5 bases, and 5 bases lay outside the gene matches. Germline values: CDR1 SNHLY, CDR2 FYNNEI. The CDR3 has 15 amino acids.

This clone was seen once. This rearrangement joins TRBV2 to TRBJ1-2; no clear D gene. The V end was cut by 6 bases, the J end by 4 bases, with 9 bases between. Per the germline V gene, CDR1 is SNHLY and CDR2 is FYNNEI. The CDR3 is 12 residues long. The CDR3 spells CASRVYGYGYTF. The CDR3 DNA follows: TGTGCCAGCAGGGTCTATGGCTATGGCTACACCTTC. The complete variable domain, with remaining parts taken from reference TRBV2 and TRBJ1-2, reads EPEVTQTPSHQVTQMGQEVILRCVPISNHLYFYWYRQILGQKVEFLVSFYNNEISEKSEIFDDQFSVERPDGSNFTLKIRSTKLEDSAMYFCASRVYGYGYTFGSGTRLTVV.